This TCR beta chain came from a study of blood T cell repertoires in COVID-19. Study-level background: Cohort 3 donors were reported recovered after two negative PCRs, clearance, or symptom resolution.

Trimming took 7 bases from V and 2 from J, leaving 11 bases between them. The CDR3 consists of 13 residues. Per the germline V gene, CDR1 is SNHLY and CDR2 is FYNNEI. How the authors handled the data: Amplified reference gene primers provided the basis for estimating nucleated cell counts. Assay used: immunoSEQ multiplex PCR; TCRdb lists only in-frame clones, some missing. That table is the source of V, J and clone size, and D and trimming were worked out from the DNA. The table shows about 150,000 clones, with around three quarters occurring only once. The specimen sequenced was PBMCs or T cells enriched from blood (not recorded which). This chain connects TRBV2 to TRBJ1-1; the D gene is possibly TRBD1 (5 bases). The receptor comes from a woman aged 70-85 years in a cohort exposed to, infected with or recovered from COVID-19 (not recorded which). CDR3 nucleotides: TGTGCCAGCATTGAGGACAAAAACACTGAAGCTTTCTTT. Translated: CASIEDKNTEAFF.